The T cell receptor beta chain under discussion was sequenced for a study of T-cell reconstitution after alpha-beta-depleted transplantation in children. The V gene lost 5 bases and the J gene lost 3 bases, with 17 bases spanning the gap. The CDR3 is made up of 16 amino acids. Unique molecular identifiers were incorporated into the prepared TCRbeta library. TCRdb redid the calling of the PCR reads with MiXCR, one entry per CDR3 protein. The sample comprises fewer than 150,000 distinct CDR3 sequences, around a tenth of which are singletons, and less than 25% rests with the top ten. The starting material was PBMCs, mostly from graft donor cells, obtained 180 days after TCRalphabeta/CD19-depleted stem cell transplant. The chain uses TRBV12-3 or TRBV12-4 and TRBJ2-1; D may match TRBD1 or TRBD2 (7 bases each). This receptor was identified in a girl in the first two years of life who had a stem cell transplant for combined immunodeficiency, so the T cells may come from the graft donor. The CDR3 coding sequence is TGTGCCAGCAGTCCAGGGGGGGGCGGTGACTACAATGAGCAGTTCTTC. It yields the protein CASSPGGGGDYNEQFF.